This T cell receptor beta chain was profiled in a study of CD8 T cells in ankylosing spondylitis. TCRdb called the 5' RACE reads again in MiXCR, with one record for every CDR3 protein. The sample has 150,000 to 200,000 distinct CDR3 sequences; around 18% are singletons. Study-level points and caveats: Seemingly distinctive of ankylosing spondylitis blood was a TCR beta motif formed by eight highly homologous variants. Within matched ankylosing spondylitis synovial fluid, disease-linked clones were reportedly significantly enriched. Prior literature has documented some motif variants in synovial fluid and blood from reactive arthritis. A CD8+ phenotype characterized the disease-linked clones, which were relatively rare in peripheral blood.

This clonotype has a handful of counts. The antigen is not known. The CDR3 runs to 13 residues. V was pared by 6 bases and J by 8 bases, with 13 bases between. Germline V gene lookup returns CDR1 MNHNS and CDR2 SASEGT. The source is a male donor with ankylosing spondylitis or in good health (not recorded which). The V gene is TRBV6-1, the J gene TRBJ2-2, with D hard to call. Input material: blood, either unsorted or a sorted T cell fraction (not recorded which). In DNA form, the CDR3 reads TGTGCCAGCAGCGTCGAGTCATCGGGGGAGCTGTTTTTT. Its protein is CASSVESSGELFF.